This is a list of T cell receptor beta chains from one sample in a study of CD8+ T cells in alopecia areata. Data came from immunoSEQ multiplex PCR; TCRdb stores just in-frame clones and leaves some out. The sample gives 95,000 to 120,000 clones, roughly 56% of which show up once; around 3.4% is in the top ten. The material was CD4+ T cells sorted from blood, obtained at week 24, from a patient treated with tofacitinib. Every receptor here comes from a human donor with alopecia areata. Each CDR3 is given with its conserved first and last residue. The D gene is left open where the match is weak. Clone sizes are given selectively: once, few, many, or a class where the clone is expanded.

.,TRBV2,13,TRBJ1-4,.,CASLDEAHRQLFF,TGTGCCAGCCTGGACGAAGCCCACCGACAACTGTTTTTT
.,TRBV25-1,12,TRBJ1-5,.,CASSEYQGPQHF,TGTGCCAGCAGTGAATATCAGGGGCCCCAGCATTTT
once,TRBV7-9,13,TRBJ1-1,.,CASSPRGSSEAFF,TGTGCCAGCAGCCCGAGGGGCAGCAGTGAAGCTTTCTTT
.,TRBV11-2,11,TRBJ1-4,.,CASSPGGKLFF,TGTGCCAGCAGCCCCGGGGGGAAACTGTTTTTT
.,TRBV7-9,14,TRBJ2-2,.,CASSLNQGAGELFF,TGTGCCAGCAGCTTAAACCAGGGTGCCGGGGAGCTGTTTTTT
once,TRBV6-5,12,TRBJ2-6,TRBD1,CASSRQGNVLTF,TGTGCCAGCAGCCGACAGGGGAACGTCCTGACTTTC
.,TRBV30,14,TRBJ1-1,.,CAWRLGLVDTEAFF,TGTGCCTGGAGGTTAGGACTTGTGGACACTGAAGCTTTCTTT
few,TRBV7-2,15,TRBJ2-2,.,CASSLAVQGTGELFF,TGTGCCAGCAGCTTAGCGGTACAGGGTACCGGGGAGCTGTTTTTT
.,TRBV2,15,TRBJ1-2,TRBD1,CASSEADRGDYGYTF,TGTGCCAGCAGTGAAGCGGACAGGGGGGACTATGGCTACACCTTC
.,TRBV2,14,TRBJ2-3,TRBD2,CASSGWTRTDTQYF,TGTGCCAGCAGTGGGTGGACTAGAACAGATACGCAGTATTTT
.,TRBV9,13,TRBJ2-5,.,CASSPQGSGTQYF,TGTGCCAGCAGCCCCCAGGGGTCGGGGACCCAGTACTTC
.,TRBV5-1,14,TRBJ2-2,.,CASSLGQSTGELFF,TGCGCCAGCAGCTTGGGTCAAAGCACCGGGGAGCTGTTTTTT
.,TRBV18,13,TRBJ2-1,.,CASSPTNYNEQFF,TGTGCCAGCTCACCAACAAACTACAATGAGCAGTTCTTC
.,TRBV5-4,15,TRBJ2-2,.,CASSLVTTNTGELFF,TGTGCCAGCAGCTTAGTCACGACTAACACCGGGGAGCTGTTTTTT